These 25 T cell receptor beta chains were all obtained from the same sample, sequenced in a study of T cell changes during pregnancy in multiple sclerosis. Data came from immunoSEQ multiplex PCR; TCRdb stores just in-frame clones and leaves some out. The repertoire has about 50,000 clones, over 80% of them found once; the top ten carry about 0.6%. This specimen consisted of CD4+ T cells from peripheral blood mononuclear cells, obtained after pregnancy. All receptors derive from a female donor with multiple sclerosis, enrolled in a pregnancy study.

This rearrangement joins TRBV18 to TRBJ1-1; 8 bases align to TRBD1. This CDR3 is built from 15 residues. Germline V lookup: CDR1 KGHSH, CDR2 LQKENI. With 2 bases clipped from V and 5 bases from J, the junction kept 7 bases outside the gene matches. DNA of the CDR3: TGTGCCAGCTCACCATTGCCAGGGGGCGGAACTGAAGCTTTCTTT. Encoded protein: CASSPLPGGGTEAFF. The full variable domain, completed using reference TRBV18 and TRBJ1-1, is NAGVMQNPRHLVRRRGQEARLRCSPMKGHSHVYWYRQLPEEGLKFMVYLQKENIIDESGMPKERFSAEFPKEGPSILRIQQVVRGDSAAYFCASSPLPGGGTEAFFGQGTRLTVV.

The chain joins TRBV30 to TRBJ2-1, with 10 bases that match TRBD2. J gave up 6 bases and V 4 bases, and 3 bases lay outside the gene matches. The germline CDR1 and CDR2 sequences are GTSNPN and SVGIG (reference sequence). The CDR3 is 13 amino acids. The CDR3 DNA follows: TGTGCCTGGACGCGACTAGCGGGCAATGAGCAGTTCTTC. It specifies CAWTRLAGNEQFF.

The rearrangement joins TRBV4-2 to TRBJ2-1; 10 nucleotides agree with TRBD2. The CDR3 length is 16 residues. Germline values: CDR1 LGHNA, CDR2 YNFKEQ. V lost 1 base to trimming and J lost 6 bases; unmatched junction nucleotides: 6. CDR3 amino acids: CASSQAAGGPVNEQFF. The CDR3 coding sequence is TGTGCCAGCAGCCAAGCAGCGGGAGGGCCCGTCAATGAGCAGTTCTTC.

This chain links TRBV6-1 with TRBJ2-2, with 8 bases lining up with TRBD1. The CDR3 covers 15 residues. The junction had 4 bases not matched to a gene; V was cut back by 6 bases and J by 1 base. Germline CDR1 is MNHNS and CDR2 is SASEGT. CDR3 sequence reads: CASRAGTGNTGELFF. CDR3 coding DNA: TGTGCCAGCAGAGCCGGGACAGGGAACACCGGGGAGCTGTTTTTT.

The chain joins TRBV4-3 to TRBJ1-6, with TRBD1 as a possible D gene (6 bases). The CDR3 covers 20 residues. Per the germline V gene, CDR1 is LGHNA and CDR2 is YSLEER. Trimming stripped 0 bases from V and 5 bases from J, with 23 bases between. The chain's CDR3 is CASSQEGGGWVGSDNSPLHF. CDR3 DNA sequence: TGCGCCAGCAGCCAAGAAGGGGGTGGGTGGGTCGGTTCCGATAATTCACCCCTCCACTTT.

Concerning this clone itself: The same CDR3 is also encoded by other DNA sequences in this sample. CDR3 nucleotides: TGCGCCAGCAGCTTGGCGAGCGGGAGCTCCTACAATGAGCAGTTCTTC. It translates to CASSLASGSSYNEQFF. The genes are TRBV5-1 and TRBJ2-1; 8 bases line up with TRBD2. The V and J ends lost 0 bases and 0 bases, in that order; junction bases with no gene match: 2. CDR3 size: 16 residues. CDR1 is SGHRS, CDR2 YFSETQ, per germline.

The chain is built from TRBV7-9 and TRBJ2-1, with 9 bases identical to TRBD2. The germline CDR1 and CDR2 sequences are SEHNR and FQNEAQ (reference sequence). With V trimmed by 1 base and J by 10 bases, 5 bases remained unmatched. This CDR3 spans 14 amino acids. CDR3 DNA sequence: TGTGCCAGCAGCTTAGAAGCTAGCGGGAACGAGCAGTTCTTC. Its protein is CASSLEASGNEQFF.

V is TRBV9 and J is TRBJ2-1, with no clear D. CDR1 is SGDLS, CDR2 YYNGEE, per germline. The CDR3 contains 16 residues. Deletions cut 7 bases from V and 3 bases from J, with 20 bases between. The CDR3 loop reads CASSEVGGEIYNEQFF. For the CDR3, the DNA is TGTGCCAGCTCTGAGGTTGGCGGAGAAATCTACAATGAGCAGTTCTTC.

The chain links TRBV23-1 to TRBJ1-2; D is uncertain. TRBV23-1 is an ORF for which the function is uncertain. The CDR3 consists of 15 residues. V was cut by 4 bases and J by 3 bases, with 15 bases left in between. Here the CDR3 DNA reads TGCGCCAGCAGTCCAACCCCGGGTCCCCACTATGGCTACACCTTC. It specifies CASSPTPGPHYGYTF.

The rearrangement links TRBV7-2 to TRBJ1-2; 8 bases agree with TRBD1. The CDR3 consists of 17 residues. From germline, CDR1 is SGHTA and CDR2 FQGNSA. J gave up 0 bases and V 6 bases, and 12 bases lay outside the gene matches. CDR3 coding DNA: TGTGCCAGCAGTCCTCAGGGGGCGCGTGTGGCTAACTATGGCTACACCTTC. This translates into CASSPQGARVANYGYTF.

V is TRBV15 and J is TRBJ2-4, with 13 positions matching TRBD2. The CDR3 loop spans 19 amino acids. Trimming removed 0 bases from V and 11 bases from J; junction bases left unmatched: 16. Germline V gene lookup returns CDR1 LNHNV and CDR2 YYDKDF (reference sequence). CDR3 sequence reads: CATSRDSAGLAGLSRLQYF. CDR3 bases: TGTGCCACCAGCAGAGATTCGGCGGGACTAGCGGGATTATCGCGCCTTCAGTACTTC.

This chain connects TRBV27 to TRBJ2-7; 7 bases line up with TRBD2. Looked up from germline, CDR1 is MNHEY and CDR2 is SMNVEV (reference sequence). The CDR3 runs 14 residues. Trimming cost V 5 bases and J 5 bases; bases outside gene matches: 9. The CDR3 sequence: CASSLSDGRNEQYF. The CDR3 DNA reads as TGTGCCAGCAGTCTGTCTGACGGGAGGAACGAGCAGTACTTC.

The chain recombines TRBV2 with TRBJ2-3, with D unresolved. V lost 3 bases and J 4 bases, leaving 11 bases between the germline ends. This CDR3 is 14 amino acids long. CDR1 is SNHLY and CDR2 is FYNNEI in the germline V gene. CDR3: CASSDGRRPDTQYF. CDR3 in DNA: TGTGCCAGCAGTGACGGCAGGCGACCAGATACGCAGTATTTT.

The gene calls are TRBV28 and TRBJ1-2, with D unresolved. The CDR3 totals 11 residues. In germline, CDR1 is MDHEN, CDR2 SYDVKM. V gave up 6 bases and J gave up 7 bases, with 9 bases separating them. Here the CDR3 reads CASSGVTGYTF. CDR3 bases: TGTGCCAGCAGCGGGGTAACTGGCTACACCTTC.

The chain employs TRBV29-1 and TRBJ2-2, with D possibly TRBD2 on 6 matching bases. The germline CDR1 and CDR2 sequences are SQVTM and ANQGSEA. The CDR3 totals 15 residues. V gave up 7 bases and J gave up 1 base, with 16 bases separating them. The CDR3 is CSARRGTGNTGELFF. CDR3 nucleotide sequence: TGCAGCGCCAGGAGGGGAACAGGGAACACCGGGGAGCTGTTTTTT.

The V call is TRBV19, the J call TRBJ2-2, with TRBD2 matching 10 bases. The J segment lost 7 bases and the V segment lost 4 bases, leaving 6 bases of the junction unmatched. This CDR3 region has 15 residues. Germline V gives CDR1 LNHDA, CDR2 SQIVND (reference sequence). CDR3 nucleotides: TGTGCCAGTAGTAGGGGGACTAGCGTGGTCGGGGAGCTGTTTTTT. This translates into CASSRGTSVVGELFF.

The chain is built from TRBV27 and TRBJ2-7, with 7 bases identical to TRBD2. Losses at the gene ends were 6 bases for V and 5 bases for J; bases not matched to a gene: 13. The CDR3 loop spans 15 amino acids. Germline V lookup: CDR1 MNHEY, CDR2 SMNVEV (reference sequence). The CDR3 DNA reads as TGTGCCAGCAGCGCCCTTTGGGTGGGGGGGGACGAGCAGTACTTC. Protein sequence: CASSALWVGGDEQYF.

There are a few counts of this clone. DNA for the CDR3: TGTGCCAGCAGTACCGCTACAGGTTTCGATCAGCCCCAGCATTTT. Amino acid sequence: CASSTATGFDQPQHF. This sequence joins TRBV6-1 and TRBJ1-5, with D possibly being TRBD1 (5 bases). Germline V CDR1 and CDR2: MNHNS, SASEGT. Trimming stripped 5 bases from V and 5 bases from J, with 16 bases between. CDR3 length equals 15 residues.

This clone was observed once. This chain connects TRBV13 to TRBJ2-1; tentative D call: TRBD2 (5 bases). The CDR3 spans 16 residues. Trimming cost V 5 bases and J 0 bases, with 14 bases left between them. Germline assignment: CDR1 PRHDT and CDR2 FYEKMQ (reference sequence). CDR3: CASSPPTRYSYNEQFF. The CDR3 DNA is TGTGCCAGCAGCCCACCCACTAGGTACTCCTACAATGAGCAGTTCTTC.

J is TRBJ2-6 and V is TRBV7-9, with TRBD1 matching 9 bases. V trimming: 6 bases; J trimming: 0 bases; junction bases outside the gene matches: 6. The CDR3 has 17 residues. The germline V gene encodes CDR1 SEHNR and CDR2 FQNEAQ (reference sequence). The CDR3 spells CASRKGQGTSGANVLTF. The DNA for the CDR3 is TGTGCCAGCAGAAAGGGACAGGGAACCTCTGGGGCCAACGTCCTGACTTTC.

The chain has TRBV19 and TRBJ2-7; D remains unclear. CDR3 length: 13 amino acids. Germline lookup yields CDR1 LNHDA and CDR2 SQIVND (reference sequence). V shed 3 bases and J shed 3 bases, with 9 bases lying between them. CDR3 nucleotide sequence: TGTGCCAGTAGTATGTTGGCAGGCTACGAGCAGTACTTC. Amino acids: CASSMLAGYEQYF.

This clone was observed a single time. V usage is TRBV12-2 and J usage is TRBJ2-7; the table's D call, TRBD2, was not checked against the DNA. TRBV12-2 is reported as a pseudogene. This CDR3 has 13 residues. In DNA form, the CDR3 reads TGTGCAAGTAAGGGAGCTACGTCCTACGAGCAGTACTTC. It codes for CASKGATSYEQYF.

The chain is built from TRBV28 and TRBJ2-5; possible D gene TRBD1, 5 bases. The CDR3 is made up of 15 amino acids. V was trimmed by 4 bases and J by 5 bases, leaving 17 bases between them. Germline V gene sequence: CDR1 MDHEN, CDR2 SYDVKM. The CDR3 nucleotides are TGTGCCAGCAGTTCTATCCTATCAGGGTGGGAGACCCAGTACTTC. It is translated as CASSSILSGWETQYF.

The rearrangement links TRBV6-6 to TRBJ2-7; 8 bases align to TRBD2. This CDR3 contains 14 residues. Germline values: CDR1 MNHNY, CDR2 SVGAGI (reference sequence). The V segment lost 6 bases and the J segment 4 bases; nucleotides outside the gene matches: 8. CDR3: CASRTSGRGYEQYF. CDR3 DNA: TGTGCCAGCAGGACAAGCGGGAGAGGGTACGAGCAGTACTTC.

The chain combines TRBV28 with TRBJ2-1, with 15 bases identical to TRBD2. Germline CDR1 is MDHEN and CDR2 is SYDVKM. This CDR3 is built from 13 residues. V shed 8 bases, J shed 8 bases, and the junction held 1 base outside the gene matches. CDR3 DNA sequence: TGTGCCAGCTGGACTAGCGGGAGGGATGAGCAGTTCTTC. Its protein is CASWTSGRDEQFF. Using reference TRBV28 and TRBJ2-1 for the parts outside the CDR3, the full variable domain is DVKVTQSSRYLVKRTGEKVFLECVQDMDHENMFWYRQDPGLGLRLIYFSYDVKMKEKGDIPEGYSVSREKKERFSLILESASTNQTSMYLCASWTSGRDEQFFGPGTRLTVL.